This is a list of T cell receptor beta chains from one sample in a study of blood T cell repertoires in COVID-19. Assay: immunoSEQ multiplex PCR; the TCRdb copy retains only in-frame clones and omits some. The sample contains about 110,000 clones, about 86% of which appear only once. The specimen was peripheral blood. Every receptor here comes from a woman in her 50s with active or convalescent COVID-19. The CDR3 runs from the conserved cysteine through the conserved F or W. Fields, in order: V gene, J gene, clone size, D gene, CDR3 protein, CDR3 DNA. The D gene is left open where the match is weak. Expanded clones are given a class, and other clones once, few, many or no size at all.

>TRBV28|TRBJ1-5|.|.
CASMNRVRGPQHF
TGTGCCAGCATGAACCGGGTTCGGGGTCCCCAGCATTTT
>TRBV10-1|TRBJ2-2|.|.
CASSESIMRDRPNTGELFF
TGCGCCAGCAGTGAGTCGATAATGCGGGACAGACCGAACACCGGGGAGCTGTTTTTT
>TRBV4-1|TRBJ2-7|.|TRBD2
CASSQGVSGGRAEQYF
TGCGCCAGCAGCCAAGGGGTTTCGGGCGGGAGGGCCGAGCAGTACTTC
>TRBV19|TRBJ2-7|.|.
CASSIEDSPEQYF
TGTGCCAGTAGTATAGAGGACAGCCCCGAGCAGTACTTC
>TRBV7-2|TRBJ1-2|.|TRBD1
CASSPGTGGTNGYTF
TGTGCCAGCAGCCCCGGGACAGGGGGCACGAATGGCTACACCTTC
>TRBV19|TRBJ1-5|.|.
CASSIETNPQHF
TGTGCCAGTAGTATAGAGACAAACCCCCAGCATTTT
>TRBV19|TRBJ2-5|.|TRBD1
CASTNRGQEAQYF
TGTGCCAGCACCAACAGGGGGCAAGAGGCCCAGTACTTC
>TRBV12-3/TRBV12-4|TRBJ2-1|.|TRBD1
CASSSTGGALFF
TGTGCCAGCAGTTCGACAGGGGGCGCGTTGTTCTTC
>TRBV6-5|TRBJ2-7|.|.
CASSYRGSAYEQYF
TGTGCCAGCAGTTACAGGGGTAGTGCCTACGAGCAGTACTTC
>TRBV7-9|TRBJ1-4|.|.
CASRPNSATNEKLFF
TGTGCCAGCAGACCAAACAGTGCAACTAATGAAAAACTGTTTTTT
>TRBV5-4|TRBJ2-7|.|.
CASSSKERVDHEQYF
TGTGCCAGCAGCTCTAAAGAGAGGGTTGACCACGAGCAGTACTTC
>TRBV7-2|TRBJ2-5|.|TRBD2
CASSFSGAEETQYF
TGTGCCAGCAGCTTTAGCGGGGCCGAAGAGACCCAGTACTTC
>TRBV18|TRBJ1-1|.|TRBD1
CASSRSRGDTEAFF
TGTGCCAGCTCAAGATCCAGGGGGGACACTGAAGCTTTCTTT
>TRBV28|TRBJ1-4|.|.
CASSLDGTVEKLFF
TGTGCCAGCAGTTTAGACGGGACTGTTGAAAAACTGTTTTTT
>TRBV5-6|TRBJ2-3|.|TRBD1
CVSSLDRGDTQYF
TGTGTCAGCAGCCTGGACAGGGGAGATACGCAGTATTTT
>TRBV7-2|TRBJ2-2|.|.
CASSLVRQINTGELFF
TGTGCCAGCAGCTTAGTGAGACAGATTAACACCGGGGAGCTGTTTTTT
>TRBV28|TRBJ2-7|.|.
CASSPGLTYEQYF
TGTGCCAGCAGCCCGGGACTTACCTACGAGCAGTACTTC
>TRBV18|TRBJ1-1|.|TRBD1
CASSPPDRIGAFF
TGTGCCAGCTCACCACCGGACAGGATAGGGGCTTTCTTT
>TRBV10-3|TRBJ2-7|once|TRBD2
CATHRQAGDEQYF
TGTGCCACCCATCGGCAAGCGGGAGACGAGCAGTACTTC
>TRBV28|TRBJ2-3|.|.
CASSSSGSTDTQYF
TGTGCCAGCAGCTCGAGCGGGAGCACAGATACGCAGTATTTT
>TRBV25-1|TRBJ1-1|few|.
CASSELGGVTEAFF
TGTGCCAGCAGTGAATTGGGGGGTGTCACTGAAGCTTTCTTT
>TRBV28|TRBJ1-4|.|.
CASRRGGSTNEKLFF
TGTGCCAGCAGACGTGGAGGTAGCACTAATGAAAAACTGTTTTTT
>TRBV9|TRBJ2-5|.|TRBD2
CASSPRRRASGREETQYF
TGTGCCAGCAGCCCCCGTCGAAGGGCTAGCGGGAGGGAAGAGACCCAGTACTTC
>TRBV15|TRBJ2-1|.|TRBD2
CATHSGSGRALGPNEQFF
TGTGCCACCCACTCAGGGAGCGGGAGGGCCCTCGGTCCCAATGAGCAGTTCTTC